Listed here is a single TCR beta chain. The data stem from a study of blood T cell repertoires in COVID-19. Sequencing was performed with immunoSEQ multiplex PCR; in TCRdb, only in-frame clones are kept and a portion is missing. Of around 220,000 clones in the sample, approximately 84% were seen once. The germline V and J ends were trimmed by 5 bases and 0 bases, with 11 bases remaining between them. The germline V gene encodes CDR1 LNHNV and CDR2 YYDKDF (reference sequence). The CDR3 totals 15 residues. Source material: peripheral blood. The gene calls are TRBV15 and TRBJ1-5; D is ambiguous. The sequence was obtained from a man aged 35 to 55 with active or convalescent COVID-19. The CDR3 DNA sequence: TGTGCCACCAGCCATGTGGACTATAGCAATCAGCCCCAGCATTTT. Its translation is CATSHVDYSNQPQHF.